The 7 T cell receptor beta chains below come from one sample, sequenced in a study of T cells in Graves' hyperthyroidism and ophthalmopathy. Amplified TCR beta CDR3 regions derived from RNA transcripts. The study used the HTBI primer set for a first-round RT-PCR of the TCR CDR3. TCRdb recomputed calls from the multiplex PCR reads with MiXCR, one row per CDR3 protein. Among 600,000 or so distinct CDR3 sequences listed, about 16% were seen once. The specimen sequenced was blood. The receptors here all came from a woman under 40 with Graves' hyperthyroidism.

This chain uses TRBV10-3 with TRBJ2-3; 11 bases map to TRBD1. In germline, CDR1 is ENHRY, CDR2 SYGVKD. This CDR3 is built from 16 residues. V trimming: 6 bases; J trimming: 3 bases; junction bases outside the gene matches: 8. The CDR3 coding sequence is TGTGCCATCAGACCTGACCGGGACAGGGGGACAGATACGCAGTATTTT. Translating it yields CAIRPDRDRGTDTQYF.

This clonotype was seen only a few times. The chain carries TRBV28 and TRBJ2-2; D is unresolved. The V end was cut by 5 bases, the J end by 9 bases, with 10 bases between. The CDR3 sequence is 12 residues long. The germline CDR1 and CDR2 sequences are MDHEN and SYDVKM. CDR3 bases: TGTGCCAGCAGTACTCCTCATAGGGAGCTGTTTTTT. Translation: CASSTPHRELFF.

V is TRBV13 and J is TRBJ2-1, with 12 nucleotides matching TRBD2. V was clipped by 4 bases and J by 8 bases; unmatched bases: 6. CDR1 is PRHDT and CDR2 is FYEKMQ in the germline V gene (reference sequence). The CDR3 spans 15 residues. Here the CDR3 reads CASSSRTSGKDEQFF. CDR3 DNA: TGTGCCAGCAGCTCTCGGACTAGCGGGAAGGATGAGCAGTTCTTC.

This clonotype turned up a few times. The rearrangement links TRBV19 to TRBJ1-2, with 9 bases lining up with TRBD1. This CDR3 has 15 residues. V gave up 3 bases and J gave up 4 bases; unmatched junction bases: 6. Germline-derived CDR1 and CDR2 are LNHDA and SQIVND (reference sequence). This chain's CDR3 is CASSIGQGFGYGYTF. The CDR3 DNA reads TGTGCCAGTAGTATTGGACAGGGGTTCGGCTATGGCTACACCTTC.

This clonotype has only a few counts. The gene calls are TRBV3-1 and TRBJ1-2, with D unclear. V gave up 4 bases and J gave up 0 bases, with 9 bases separating them. This CDR3 contains 14 residues. Germline V lookup: CDR1 LGHDT, CDR2 YNNKEL (reference sequence). CDR3 sequence reads: CASSPRRTNYGYTF. The CDR3, as DNA: TGTGCCAGCAGCCCCCGGCGGACTAACTATGGCTACACCTTC.

The V call is TRBV2, the J call TRBJ2-1; 8 bases match TRBD2. The CDR3 is 16 amino acids. The germline gives CDR1 SNHLY, CDR2 FYNNEI. The J segment lost 0 bases and the V segment lost 2 bases, leaving 3 bases of the junction unmatched. CDR3 loop: CASSERSGGSYNEQFF. The CDR3 nucleotides are TGTGCCAGCAGTGAAAGGAGCGGGGGCTCCTACAATGAGCAGTTCTTC.

This clonotype has ten or more counts. The chain combines TRBV7-2 with TRBJ2-3; D is undetermined. This CDR3 comprises 15 residues. Germline loops: CDR1 SGHTA, CDR2 FQGNSA. V lost 1 base and J lost 2, with 10 bases in between. The CDR3 DNA follows: TGTGCCAGCAGCTTAGAATCCTGGGACACAGATACGCAGTATTTT. It encodes CASSLESWDTDTQYF.